This T cell receptor beta chain stems from a study of early T cells in non-severe SARS-CoV-2 infection. As for the study in general: Whole-blood bulk RNA, unsorted, was sequenced, and chains were unpaired.

Unique molecular identifier tags were affixed to discrete cDNA molecules. Using its own MiXCR run on the 5' RACE reads, TCRdb lists one record per CDR3 protein. In the table there are some 78,000 distinct CDR3 sequences, over 10% of which are singletons. Of note for this clonotype: No antigen is known for it. The junction and the germline gene differ at one end; a read error may be behind it.

Study-wide findings and caveats: The study's VDJdb matching favored anti-spike CD8 responses and missed private and CD4 specificities.

CDR3 length equals 14 residues. Germline CDR1 is DFQATT and CDR2 is SNEGSKA (reference sequence). The chain is built from TRBV20-1 and TRBJ2-3, with 10 bases fitting TRBD1. The sample was whole blood. This TCR was recovered from an adult who was a healthcare worker with PCR-confirmed SARS-CoV-2 infection or an uninfected control (not recorded which). CDR3 sequence (DNA): TGCAGTGCCCTTGACAGGGGGCGGCCAGATACGCAGAATTTT. It codes for CSALDRGRPDTQNF.